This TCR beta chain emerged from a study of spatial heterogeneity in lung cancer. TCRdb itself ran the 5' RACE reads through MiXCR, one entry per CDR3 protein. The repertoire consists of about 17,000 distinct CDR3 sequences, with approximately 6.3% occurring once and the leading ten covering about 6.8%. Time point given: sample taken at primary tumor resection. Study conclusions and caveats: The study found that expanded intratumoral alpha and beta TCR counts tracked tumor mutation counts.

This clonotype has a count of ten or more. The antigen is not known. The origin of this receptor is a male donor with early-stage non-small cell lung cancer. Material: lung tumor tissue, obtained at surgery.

CDR3 loop: CASSFTTGGFVSGELFF. CDR3 sequence (DNA): TGTGCCAGCAGTTTTACGACGGGTGGTTTTGTCTCCGGGGAGCTGTTTTTT. This chain links TRBV28 with TRBJ2-2; D unresolved. The CDR3 consists of 17 residues. Trimming cost V 3 bases and J 6 bases, with 20 bases left between them. Per germline, CDR1 MDHEN and CDR2 SYDVKM.